This TCR beta chain was sequenced for a study of T-cell memory formation after mild COVID-19. Across the whole study: The TCR clusters were mostly specific to one donor. Study-wide results and caveats: Second-wave clones with a day 37 peak had unconfirmed SARS-CoV-2 specificity.

MiXCR, applied by TCRdb to the 5' RACE reads, yields one record per CDR3 protein. The sample lists 150,000 to 200,000 distinct CDR3 sequences; approximately 14% were seen once. Germline V CDR1 and CDR2: SGHAT, FQNNGV. V lost 1 base and J 4 bases, leaving 13 bases between the germline ends. This CDR3 has 15 residues. The table lists this clonotype with a few counts. What it binds is unknown. The sample consisted of PBMCs or a T cell subset sorted from them (not recorded which). The chain combines TRBV11-2 with TRBJ1-2; tentatively, D is TRBD1 (5 bases). The clonotype originates from an adult woman who had mild COVID-19 (a few samples of this study predate the infection). Cell type and time point are not known. The CDR3 nucleotides are TGTGCCAGCAGCTTAGGTGACAGTCGGTCCTATGGCTACACCTTC. It yields the protein CASSLGDSRSYGYTF.